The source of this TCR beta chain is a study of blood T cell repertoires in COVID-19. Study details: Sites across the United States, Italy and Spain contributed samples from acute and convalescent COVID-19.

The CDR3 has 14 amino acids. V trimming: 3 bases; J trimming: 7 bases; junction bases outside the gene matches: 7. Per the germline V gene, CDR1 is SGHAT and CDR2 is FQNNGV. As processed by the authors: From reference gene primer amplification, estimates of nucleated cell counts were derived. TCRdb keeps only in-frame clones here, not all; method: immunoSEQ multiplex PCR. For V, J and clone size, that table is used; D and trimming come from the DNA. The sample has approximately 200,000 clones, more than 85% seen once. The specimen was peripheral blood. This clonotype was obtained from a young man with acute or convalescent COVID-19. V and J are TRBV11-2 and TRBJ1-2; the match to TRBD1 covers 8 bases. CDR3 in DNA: TGTGCCAGCAGCTTTCGGACAGGGCCGTCTGGCTACACCTTC. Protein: CASSFRTGPSGYTF.